This paragraph covers one T cell receptor (beta chain) sequence. Its antigen is not identified. The sample is drawn from a study of cytomegalovirus exposure and HLA in healthy donors. Study-level findings and limits: Presence/absence analyses assumed roughly uniform sequencing depth across donors.

Vbeta (60) and Jbeta (13) primers were used in the PCR. TCRdb keeps only in-frame clones here, not all; method: immunoSEQ multiplex PCR. The table lists approximately 150,000 clones. Trimming took off 6 bases at V and 4 bases at J, with 10 bases between the two ends. This CDR3 spans 13 amino acids. Germline lookup yields CDR1 LNHDA and CDR2 SQIVND (reference sequence). This TCR was sampled from a woman in her 50s in good health and CMV-seronegative. This chain joins TRBV19 and TRBJ2-1, with D tentatively TRBD2 (6 bases). Sequencing was carried out using PBMCs. CDR3 region: CASSLASYNEQFF. Written as DNA, the CDR3 is TGTGCCAGTAGCCTAGCGAGTTACAATGAGCAGTTCTTC.